This T cell receptor (beta chain) was recovered during a study of Ad26.COV2.S vaccination and SARS-CoV-2 variants (dated by TCRdb to the early 2020s). A note on the overall study: Donors in the vaccine arm were drawn from COV1001, a phase I-IIa trial of Ad26.COV2.S in healthy adults that was multicentre, randomized, double-blind and placebo-controlled. Ad26.COV2.S was given intramuscularly at 5x10^10 or 1x10^11 viral particles, as a single shot or as two shots 56 days apart. TCRbeta repertoire sequencing was used to assess the specificity and breadth of SARS-CoV-2-reactive T cell receptors after Ad26.COV2.S vaccination. The TCR-sequenced set comprised about 32 samples: roughly 19 Ad26.COV2.S vaccine recipients, 5 placebo recipients and 8 SARS-CoV-2 convalescent individuals. Trial participants were randomized into five groups of five: low-dose or high-dose Ad26.COV2.S given once or twice, or placebo on both occasions. Investigators did not know the trial group allocation while performing experiments and assessing outcomes.

The immunoSEQ Assay was used to sequence TCRbeta CDR3 regions. After extraction, genomic DNA underwent amplification by bias-controlled multiplex PCR, followed by high-throughput sequencing. In the source study's methods: Collapsing and filtering of sequences were performed to quantify the absolute abundance of each unique TCRbeta CDR3 region. Usable DNA was measured by amplifying reference genes present in all nucleated cells, and TCRbeta template counts were normalized to that usable DNA to estimate T cell fraction. Repertoire TCRs were annotated as SARS-CoV-2-specific by exact matching of V gene, CDR3 amino acid sequence and J gene to a known reactive TCR set. The reference SARS-CoV-2 TCR set came from MIRA and was filtered for enrichment in COVID-19-positive ImmuneCODE repertoires, removing public or cross-reactive TCRs. Using the MIRA antigens, annotated TCRs were further analysed by specific ORF or by position within an ORF. Depth was the summed frequency of annotated unique rearrangements, while breadth was defined as annotated unique rearrangements over total unique productive rearrangements. Two-sided Wilcoxon rank-sum tests were applied when comparing TCR breadth between groups. TCRdb took this table from immuneACCESS and kept in-frame rearrangements with V and J called. Such tables lack part of the clones; where checked against another copy, unresolved V genes explain under half of the gap, and the rest is unexplained. V, J and clone size were drawn from that table, and D and trimming were deduced from the DNA. For this sample there are about 480,000 clones; around 90% appear just once. The top ten clonotypes cover about 13% of the sample.

Points on this clone: There is no known antigen for this receptor. No base quality values were provided; no much bigger clone lies one nucleotide off.

The research as a whole found: Vaccine and placebo recipients had similar non-spike TCR breadth, a finding consistent with the vaccine containing only spike. The authors noted that the TCR breadth and depth analyses may have underestimated total T cell responses. The study lacked the statistical power to compare responses across vaccine doses or regimens. Higher spike-specific TCR breadth was observed in Ad26.COV2.S recipients than in placebo recipients (P = 0.0014). After vaccination, spike-specific CD8+ and CD4+ T cell responses were reported to show substantial breadth.

This specimen's treatment or condition label, interpreted: around 19 received Ad26.COV2.S at low or high dose, single or two shots; 5 received placebo; per-sample allocation not given. Repertoires of vaccine and placebo recipients were sequenced from samples taken on day 63 after the first injection. In Cohort 1b, about 27 adults aged 18-55 years were enrolled at a single site in Boston, USA, between 29 July and 7 August 2020. Ad26.COV2.S consisted of a replication-incompetent adenovirus type 26 vector by which a prefusion-stabilized SARS-CoV-2 spike protein from the original Wuhan strain was expressed. From the germline V gene, CDR1 is SGHAT and CDR2 is FQNNGV. Reading from cysteine to phenylalanine, the CDR3 counts 15 amino acids. Left in the record is the CDR3 DNA by itself, 45 bases read in frame from the first base. V is shortened by 2 bases, J by 1 base, and the region joining them spans 9 bases.

The sample here was peripheral blood, taken in a trial of Ad26.COV2.S vaccine versus placebo. Recombination connected TRBV11-2 to TRBJ2-1, with a weak D call of TRBD2 (6 bases match). The clonotype originates from a person aged 18-60 years who received the Ad26.COV2.S COVID-19 vaccine or a placebo. The CDR3 protein: CASSLLATSYNEQFF. The nucleotide sequence is TGTGCCAGCAGCTTACTAGCGACTTCCTACAATGAGCAGTTCTTC.